These 30 T cell receptor beta chains share one sample of origin, sequenced in a study of vaccination effects on CD4 cells after COVID-19. Assay: immunoSEQ multiplex PCR; the TCRdb copy retains only in-frame clones and omits some. Of about 34,000 clones listed, approximately 72% were seen once; the top ten hold 6.6%. Researchers isolated CD4+ T cells once ten to eleven days of culture had elapsed. According to PCR results, the person was infected with SARS-CoV-2 between March and December 2020. All participants had two doses of either the BNT162b2 or mRNA-1273 vaccine. Antigen specificity for these receptors is unknown. Material: CD4+ T cells from PBMCs cultured without peptide, obtained after COVID-19 vaccination. The receptors here all came from a human donor who had a prior SARS-CoV-2 infection.

V usage is TRBV11-2 and J usage is TRBJ2-3, with 14 bases that match TRBD2. Germline-derived CDR1 and CDR2 are SGHAT and FQNNGV. V shed 7 bases, J shed 5 bases, and the junction held 11 bases outside the gene matches. This CDR3 has 17 residues. CDR3 sequence: CASTRGLAGGMVDTQYF. CDR3 DNA sequence: TGTGCCAGCACCAGAGGACTAGCGGGGGGAATGGTAGATACGCAGTATTTT.

This sequence joins TRBV15 and TRBJ2-5; possibly TRBD2 for D (6 bases). Germline CDR1 and CDR2: LNHNV and YYDKDF (reference sequence). This CDR3 has 15 amino acids. Trimming stripped 0 bases from V and 1 base from J, with 9 bases between. The CDR3 DNA sequence: TGTGCCACCAGCAGAGAACTGACTAGCCAAGAGACCCAGTACTTC. This gives the protein CATSRELTSQETQYF. The variable domain in full, with the rest retrieved from reference TRBV15 and TRBJ2-5, is DAMVIQNPRYQVTQFGKPVTLSCSQTLNHNVMYWYQQKSSQAPKLLFHYYDKDFNNEADTPDNFQSRRPNTSFCFLDIRSPGLGDTAMYLCATSRELTSQETQYFGPGTRLLVL.

V and J are TRBV5-4 and TRBJ2-7, with TRBD2 matching 11 bases. CDR3 length: 15 residues. The ends lost 4 bases at V and 2 bases at J; junction bases unmatched: 5. CDR1 is SGHNT, CDR2 YYREEE, per germline (reference sequence). The CDR3: CASSPGLAVTYEQYF. The CDR3 DNA follows: TGTGCCAGCAGCCCGGGACTAGCGGTTACCTACGAGCAGTACTTC.

The J gene is TRBJ2-3, the V gene TRBV15, with D hard to call. V was clipped by 2 bases and J by 7 bases, with 13 bases between them. The CDR3 loop spans 14 amino acids. Germline CDR1 LNHNV, CDR2 YYDKDF (reference sequence). The CDR3 here is CATSRPRIGNTQYF. The CDR3 nucleotides are TGTGCCACCAGCAGACCCCGAATAGGGAATACGCAGTATTTT.

The V and J genes are TRBV18 and TRBJ1-1; 7 positions match TRBD1. The V and J ends lost 0 bases and 8 bases, in that order; junction bases with no gene match: 9. From germline, CDR1 is KGHSH and CDR2 LQKENI. The length of the CDR3 is 15 residues. In DNA, the CDR3 is TGTGCCAGCTCACCACCTTCAGGAGGGGGCGGGGAAGCTTTCTTT. As protein: CASSPPSGGGGEAFF. Supplemented by reference TRBV18 and TRBJ1-1, the full variable domain reads NAGVMQNPRHLVRRRGQEARLRCSPMKGHSHVYWYRQLPEEGLKFMVYLQKENIIDESGMPKERFSAEFPKEGPSILRIQQVVRGDSAAYFCASSPPSGGGGEAFFGQGTRLTVV.

The rearrangement uses TRBV11-3 and TRBJ2-1; maybe TRBD2 (5 bases). Germline CDR1 and CDR2: SGHNT and YENEEA. V was pared by 5 bases and J by 4 bases, with 18 bases between. This CDR3 region has 16 residues. The CDR3, as DNA: TGTGCCAGCAGCCCAAGTGCACTAGTCGGTTACAATGAGCAGTTCTTC. Translating gives CASSPSALVGYNEQFF.

CDR3 sequence: CASSDWDRVTNEKLFF. In DNA, the CDR3 is TGTGCCAGCAGTGACTGGGACAGGGTGACTAATGAAAAACTGTTTTTT. The V call is TRBV6-1, the J call TRBJ1-4, with 9 bases lining up with TRBD1. The germline V gene has CDR1 MNHNS and CDR2 SASEGT. J lost 2 bases, V lost 3 bases, and 4 bases had no gene match. The length of the CDR3 is 16 residues.

This chain links TRBV4-1 with TRBJ2-5; TRBD2 agrees at 14 bases. Per germline, CDR1 MGHRA and CDR2 YSYEKL. V gave up 4 bases and J gave up 5 bases; unmatched junction bases: 15. The CDR3 is 19 residues long. DNA for the CDR3: TGCGCCAGCAGCCGCCGACTAGCGGGAGGGCCCGGGGCACGGGAGACCCAGTACTTC. Its protein is CASSRRLAGGPGARETQYF.

The chain uses TRBV6-2 or TRBV6-3 and TRBJ2-7; D possibly matches TRBD1 or TRBD2 (5 bases each). The CDR3 contains 15 residues. Trimming removed 6 bases from V and 2 bases from J, with 17 bases in between. CDR1 and CDR2 (germline): MNHEY, SVGEGT. The CDR3 DNA sequence: TGTGCCAGCAGCCACCCTAGGATGGGGGCCTACGAGCAGTACTTC. Translated, it gives CASSHPRMGAYEQYF.

This chain uses TRBV11-3 with TRBJ1-5, with no clear D. V was clipped by 6 bases and J by 0 bases, with 6 bases between them. Germline V gives CDR1 SGHNT, CDR2 YENEEA. The CDR3 extends over 13 amino acids. The CDR3 is CASSRDSNQPQHF. CDR3 bases: TGTGCCAGCAGTCGAGATAGCAATCAGCCCCAGCATTTT. The entire variable domain, with the rest obtained from reference TRBV11-3 and TRBJ1-5, is as follows: EAGVVQSPRYKIIEKKQPVAFWCNPISGHNTLYWYLQNLGQGPELLIRYENEEAVDDSQLPKDRFSAERLKGVDSTLKIQPAELGDSAVYLCASSRDSNQPQHFGDGTRLSIL.

The CDR3 sequence: CASSLVGRGWSPLHF. The DNA for the CDR3 is TGTGCCAGCAGCTTAGTGGGCAGAGGGTGGTCACCCCTCCACTTT. The V gene is TRBV7-2, the J gene TRBJ1-6; D is ambiguous. CDR3 length: 15 residues. Germline lookup yields CDR1 SGHTA and CDR2 FQGNSA. Trimming removed 1 base at V and 10 bases at J, with 14 bases between.

The V gene is TRBV7-2, the J gene TRBJ2-5; D may correspond to TRBD1 or TRBD2 (6 bases each). CDR3 length: 14 residues. The ends were cut back, 5 bases at V and 4 bases at J, with 14 bases in the middle. Germline CDR1 is SGHTA and CDR2 is FQGNSA. CDR3 sequence (DNA): TGTGCCAGCAGCCCGACAGGCGGGGTAGAGACCCAGTACTTC. Translation gives CASSPTGGVETQYF. Drawing the rest from reference TRBV7-2 and TRBJ2-5, the complete variable domain is GAGVSQSPSNKVTEKGKDVELRCDPISGHTALYWYRQSLGQGLEFLIYFQGNSAPDKSGLPSDRFSAERTGGSVSTLTIQRTQQEDSAVYLCASSPTGGVETQYFGPGTRLLVL.

This chain joins TRBV7-3 and TRBJ2-2, with 10 bases identical to TRBD2. V shed 5 bases, J shed 6 bases, and the junction held 6 bases outside the gene matches. The CDR3 totals 15 residues. CDR1 and CDR2 (germline): SGHTA, FQGTGA. Here the CDR3 DNA reads TGTGCCAGCAGCCCCAATCTAGCGGGGGCCGGGGAGCTGTTTTTT. This gives the protein CASSPNLAGAGELFF.

The chain has TRBV2 and TRBJ1-2, with D hard to call. Trimming shortened V by 3 bases and J by 4 bases, and 12 bases separated the two germline ends. Looked up from germline, CDR1 is SNHLY and CDR2 is FYNNEI. The CDR3 length is 14 residues. The CDR3 loop is CASSDYSATYGYTF. For the CDR3, the DNA is TGTGCCAGCAGTGATTACAGCGCAACCTATGGCTACACCTTC.

J is TRBJ1-1 and V is TRBV4-1; the D is unclear. V dropped 1 base and J dropped 1 base, with 10 bases sitting between them. The CDR3 is made up of 15 amino acids. Germline V CDR1 and CDR2: MGHRA, YSYEKL. This chain's CDR3 is CASSQVITGNTEAFF. DNA for the CDR3: TGCGCCAGCAGCCAAGTAATTACGGGGAACACTGAAGCTTTCTTT.

The chain is built from TRBV2 and TRBJ2-1, with 10 positions matching TRBD2. The CDR3 covers 14 residues. Germline CDR1 and CDR2: SNHLY and FYNNEI. V was clipped by 9 bases and J by 5 bases; unmatched bases: 7. CDR3 nucleotides: TGTGCCAGTCACCGGACTAGCGGCAACAATGAGCAGTTCTTC. Translation gives CASHRTSGNNEQFF.

This clone was counted only a few times. This sequence joins TRBV12-3 or TRBV12-4 and TRBJ2-5, with D perhaps assigned TRBD1 or TRBD2 (5 bases each). V lost 3 bases and J 3 bases, leaving 8 bases between the germline ends. The CDR3 is 13 amino acids. CDR3 amino acids: CASSFRGEETQYF. The CDR3 DNA reads TGTGCCAGCAGTTTCCGAGGGGAAGAGACCCAGTACTTC.

The chain recombines TRBV2 with TRBJ2-5, with D perhaps TRBD1 (5 bases). Germline CDR1 reads SNHLY; CDR2 reads FYNNEI. V lost 5 bases, J lost 5 bases, and 9 bases lay in between. CDR3 size: 12 residues. This CDR3 is CASSPGWETQYF. The CDR3 nucleotides are TGTGCCAGCAGTCCAGGGTGGGAGACCCAGTACTTC.

The genes are TRBV19 and TRBJ1-2; no clear D gene. Germline lookup yields CDR1 LNHDA and CDR2 SQIVND (reference sequence). The CDR3 totals 16 residues. Trimming removed 0 bases from V and 4 bases from J, with 15 bases in between. The CDR3 coding sequence is TGTGCCAGTAGTATAGATCTATCTCGGGGAGCCTATGGCTACACCTTC. Its protein product is CASSIDLSRGAYGYTF.

The genes are TRBV5-4 and TRBJ2-3, with TRBD2 matching over 8 bases. Trimming took 3 bases from V and 1 from J; bases not matched to a gene: 4. This CDR3 region has 15 residues. Per the germline V gene, CDR1 is SGHNT and CDR2 is YYREEE (reference sequence). CDR3 sequence reads: CASSYSAGGTDTQYF. The CDR3 DNA reads TGTGCCAGCAGCTACTCAGCGGGAGGCACAGATACGCAGTATTTT.

The gene calls are TRBV24-1 and TRBJ2-3; D might be TRBD1 or TRBD2, each matching 5 bases. The CDR3 sequence is 16 residues long. The V end was cut by 3 bases, the J end by 5 bases, with 17 bases between. The germline CDR1 and CDR2 sequences are KGHDR and SFDVKD. The CDR3 DNA sequence: TGTGCCACCAGTGATCGGGACGCCCGATGGTTAGATACGCAGTATTTT. Protein sequence: CATSDRDARWLDTQYF.

This clone appeared a single time. The V gene is TRBV5-1, the J gene TRBJ2-3, with a weak D call TRBD1 (5 bases). The CDR3 extends over 11 amino acids. V lost 4 bases and J lost 6, with 6 bases in between. Germline V gives CDR1 SGHRS, CDR2 YFSETQ. For the CDR3, the DNA is TGCGCCAGCAGCCACAGGGATACGCAGTATTTT. It codes for CASSHRDTQYF.

This sequence joins TRBV7-6 and TRBJ2-1; D perhaps matches TRBD2 (6 bases). Germline CDR1 SGHVS, CDR2 FNYEAQ. The ends were cut back, 5 bases at V and 2 bases at J, with 19 bases in the middle. This CDR3 is 17 amino acids long. Here the CDR3 DNA reads TGTGCCAGCAGCGAACGACTAGAATACACGACCTACAATGAGCAGTTCTTC. It specifies CASSERLEYTTYNEQFF.

This clone was seen only a few times. The chain has TRBV3-1 (or the pseudogene TRBV3-2) and TRBJ1-5; D unclear. With 3 bases removed from V and 2 bases from J, the gap between germline ends came to 5 bases. Germline CDR1 and CDR2: LGHDT and YNNKEL (reference sequence). The CDR3 spans 13 residues. The CDR3 coding sequence is TGTGCCAGCAGCCATGAAGGCAATCAGCCCCAGCATTTT. Its protein product is CASSHEGNQPQHF.

The rearrangement uses TRBV11-2 and TRBJ2-3; D uncertain. The CDR3 consists of 13 residues. The germline V gene has CDR1 SGHAT and CDR2 FQNNGV. V shed 5 bases and J shed 0 bases, with 6 bases lying between them. The DNA for the CDR3 is TGTGCCAGCAGCCTGCTCAGCACAGATACGCAGTATTTT. Amino acids: CASSLLSTDTQYF.

This chain uses TRBV10-3 with TRBJ2-5; 9 bases line up with TRBD1. The CDR3 length is 14 residues. The V and J ends lost 2 bases and 5 bases, in that order; junction bases with no gene match: 3. CDR1 is ENHRY and CDR2 is SYGVKD in the germline V gene. Here the CDR3 DNA reads TGTGCCATCAGTGAGGGGACAGGGAGGGAGACCCAGTACTTC. It yields the protein CAISEGTGRETQYF.

V and J are TRBV2 and TRBJ1-5; TRBD1 might be the D (6 bases). Germline V gives CDR1 SNHLY, CDR2 FYNNEI. V was trimmed by 1 base and J by 4 bases, leaving 8 bases between them. The CDR3 runs to 14 residues. The CDR3 loop is CASSEDRENQPQHF. Here the CDR3 DNA reads TGTGCCAGCAGTGAAGACAGGGAAAATCAGCCCCAGCATTTT.

This clone was seen a few times. The chain employs TRBV3-1 (or the pseudogene TRBV3-2) and TRBJ2-7; the match to TRBD1 covers 8 bases. There are 14 residues in the CDR3. The V segment lost 5 bases and the J segment 6 bases; nucleotides outside the gene matches: 9. Germline V gene data show CDR1 as LGHDT and CDR2 as YNNKEL (reference sequence). The CDR3 DNA is TGTGCCAGCAGCGCGGACAGGGTACTGGGCGAGCAGTACTTC. It encodes CASSADRVLGEQYF.

The chain recombines TRBV11-2 with TRBJ2-5, with D unclear. Germline V gene sequence: CDR1 SGHAT, CDR2 FQNNGV. There are 15 residues in the CDR3. The V and J ends lost 6 bases and 2 bases respectively, with 16 bases between them. CDR3 sequence reads: CASSWAPQAQETQYF. DNA of the CDR3: TGTGCCAGCAGTTGGGCTCCTCAGGCACAAGAGACCCAGTACTTC.

CDR3 region: CASSVGIAGLDGELFF. The CDR3 region has the DNA TGTGCCAGCAGCGTAGGTATAGCGGGATTGGACGGGGAGCTGTTTTTT. This chain uses TRBV9 with TRBJ2-2; 8 bases are shared with TRBD2. Germline V CDR1 and CDR2: SGDLS, YYNGEE. The CDR3 is 16 amino acids. V was clipped by 0 bases and J by 7 bases; unmatched bases: 8.